This entry features one T cell receptor beta chain sequence. Authors' processing steps: By means of reference gene primer amplification, nucleated cell counts were estimated. This table comes from immunoSEQ multiplex PCR, and its TCRdb copy is limited to in-frame clones, with some not included. That table furnishes V, J and clone size, whereas the DNA furnished D and trimming. The data contain about 240,000 clones, around nine tenths of them singletons. The junction had 7 bases not matched to a gene; V was cut back by 0 bases and J by 6 bases. The CDR3 covers 16 residues. Per germline, CDR1 SGHNT and CDR2 YYREEE (reference sequence). These data come from a study of blood T cell repertoires in COVID-19. Across the whole study: Acute-phase and convalescent COVID-19 samples originated in the United States, Italy and Spain.

The source is a woman aged 65 to 85 with active or convalescent COVID-19. Specimen: peripheral blood. J is TRBJ2-2 and V is TRBV5-4; TRBD1 aligns across 8 bases. The CDR3 spells CASSLEQGAVPGELFF. Written as DNA, the CDR3 is TGTGCCAGCAGCTTGGAGCAGGGGGCGGTTCCCGGGGAGCTGTTTTTT.